This TCR beta chain is drawn from a study of cytomegalovirus exposure and HLA in healthy donors (dated by TCRdb to about 2017). Background for the entire study: In an earlier analysis of fewer than 750 of the donors, around 290 Gb of sequence data and about 110 million unique TCR beta sequences from roughly 180 million T cells were reported. An early release covering 550 to 650 HLA-typed donors comprised 250 to 350 gigabases of sequencing data and around 85 million unique TCR sequences. Of the 300 to 450 genotyped donors, 81% were placed in the genetic ancestry cluster associated with self-reported Caucasian donors. The study was designed to test whether signatures of past pathogen exposure could be identified by cataloging public T cell receptors. Using immunosequencing, the study profiled T cell repertoires from about 610 subjects and related those repertoires to cytomegalovirus serostatus. In addition to the first cohort of around 670 subjects, a separate validation cohort of 130 or so different subjects was used. High-throughput TCR immunosequencing, statistical association of individual TCRs with disease status, and machine learning were combined to predict cytomegalovirus infection status. To study patterns of TCR occurrence, a later analysis re-analyzed previously published TCR beta repertoires from just over 650 donors and added high-resolution HLA genotyping. Rather than using new phenotypic data, the later analysis identified candidate immune exposures from TCR beta sequences and from how often those sequences occurred across donors. To decide whether each TCR beta V gene segment behaved as functional or pseudogenic, an earlier analysis of several hundred of the donors relied on high-throughput TCR beta sequencing. Donor age, sex, ethnicity and CMV serostatus were compiled alongside the repertoire data. In a later genetic analysis, genome-wide SNP genotypes for about 55% of the roughly 700 donors were used, and that subset was treated as a discovery cohort. All discovery cohort repertoires had been generated on a single sequencing platform. Both class I and class II loci were covered by HLA typing, at four-digit resolution. Typing coverage varied by locus: about 629-630 donors for A, B, C, DRB1 and DQB1; more than 500 for DQA1; more than 600 for DPA1; around 450 for DPB1. Four or five DR-DQ haplotypes were handled as single units for association and clustering because linkage in the cohort was strong. Among 300 to 450 genotyped donors of the cohort, an average of approximately 230,000 unique TCR beta nucleotide sequences were sequenced per donor, around 18% of them non-productive. General study outcomes and caveats: An association between a missense DCLRE1C variant and V-gene and J-gene trimming of TCR beta chains was found in a later genetic analysis and replicated in an independent cohort. Immune exposure information for the cohort was limited to CMV serostatus. A cluster of highly shared sequence variants was judged likely to be a technical artifact of the sequencing pipeline. Because HLA typing was missing for some donors at each locus, association tests included only the typed subset. Sequencing depth was assumed to be roughly uniform across donors in the presence/absence analyses, though that assumption may not hold. Some IMGT-functional V segments, including TRBV6-2 and TRBV6-3, could not be told apart with the 87-base-pair reads, so those segments were excluded. The classifier was reported to diagnose cytomegalovirus status with high specificity and sensitivity in both the original and validation cohorts. According to a later genetic analysis, donors in an Asian-associated ancestry cluster had fewer N-insertions in productive TCRs than the approximately 670-donor mean. In this cohort, only TCR beta chains were sequenced, and detectable features were limited by the absence of alpha or paired-chain data. In a later analysis, TCR association rates were found to vary across HLA loci, with the most associated TCRs seen for DRB1 alleles and the fewest for HLA-C alleles. In vitro tests confirmed that a few of the cytomegalovirus-associated TCR beta chains recognize cytomegalovirus antigens. The authors suggested that the approach could potentially be extended to other disease states and immunological phenotypes. Most TCR sequences were observed very rarely across donors, whereas some public TCRs were present in many individuals. An earlier analysis of approximately 600 of the donors showed that most TCR beta V segments appeared in productive rearrangements either about 87% or about 30% of the time, which broadly matched IMGT annotations. A later analysis associated about 18,000 TCR beta sequences with specific HLA alleles at a false discovery rate of 0.05. Because counts were too low, about 17 rarely observed V segments, including chromosome 9 orphons, were excluded from the earlier analysis of several hundred of the donors. Most CMV-associated TCR beta chains appeared to be HLA-restricted in a later analysis, and the HLA associations seemed to be driven largely by CMV exposure. A total of 164 TCR beta chains were listed by the study as associated with cytomegalovirus. A later analysis reported that several top co-occurrence clusters appeared linked to parvovirus B19, influenza, CMV and Epstein-Barr virus. Compared with equally common non-associated chains, HLA-associated TCR beta chains in a later analysis were more clonally expanded and had lower generation probabilities. A further reported finding was that TCR beta sequences accurately predicted the HLA-A and HLA-B alleles for most subjects in the first cohort. Assigning TCR associations to individual alleles was difficult when HLA alleles, especially DR and DQ, strongly co-occurred. Correlated functional status among segregating V segments might reflect linkage disequilibrium, but an unknown experimental factor could not be ruled out.

The library was built by means of the immunoSEQ multiplex PCR assay. The multiplex PCR relied on a mix of 60 forward primers for TCR Vbeta segments and 13 reverse primers for TCR Jbeta segments. The CDR3 region of rearranged TCR beta genes was amplified from genomic DNA with a multiplex PCR assay. Amplified TCR beta libraries were sequenced as 87-base-pair reads on the Illumina HiSeq System. As for the original processing: A later analysis counted some 74 million unique TCR beta chains across the roughly 700 repertoires, and some 11 million of these chains were shared by at least two donors. To remove PCR and sequencing errors, raw reads were error-corrected and collapsed into unique sequences using a nearest-neighbor algorithm that merged closely related sequences. To assign V, D and J gene segments, CDR3 sequences were aligned to IMGT reference sequences. For a sequence to be retained, a match of at least six nucleotides to both a V gene segment and a J gene segment was required. Rearrangements were classified as productive when the CDR3 lacked stop codons and remained in frame with V and J, and all other rearrangements were classified as non-productive. CDR3 was defined by IMGT convention, running from the second conserved V-encoded cysteine to the conserved J-encoded phenylalanine. In an earlier analysis of 587 of the donors, sequences lacking an unambiguous match to a single V gene segment were excluded. An earlier analysis of some 500 of the donors classified V segments as functional when productive rearrangements were above 56.7% and as segregating when the standard deviation between donors was above 5%. To diagnose cytomegalovirus status from the catalog of TCR beta chain sequences, a statistical classification framework was built. In a later analysis, V and J genes were assigned by comparing TCR nucleotide sequences against IMGT/GENE-DB human TR gene sequences. The TCRdist pipeline was used in a later analysis to assign CDR3 sequences and most-parsimonious VDJ recombination scenarios. In a later analysis, each TCR beta chain was defined by its CDR3 amino acid sequence together with its V-gene family, and reads without a unique V-gene family were excluded. As a way to deal with suspected cross-contamination and a sequencing artifact, a later analysis dropped hundreds of nucleotide sequences that were highly shared and had low generation probability. A later analysis calculated a clonal expansion index for each public chain from normalized within-repertoire ranks of inferred template counts. A later analysis computed generation probabilities with a VDJ recombination model fitted to out-of-frame rearrangements, and checked the results against IGoR. In a later analysis, TCR-TCR, TCR-HLA and TCR-CMV co-occurrence was scored with hypergeometric tests, and a repertoire-size bias correction was applied to TCR pairs. A later analysis estimated false discovery rates by permuting HLA or CMV assignments 20 times. In a later analysis, co-occurring TCRs were grouped using DBSCAN, with TCRdist sequence similarity added in when clustering inside HLA-allele-positive subsets. For co-occurrence clustering, repertoires with fewer than 30,000 or more than 120,000 public chains were excluded, along with roughly 5 repertoires with anomalous nucleotide sharing. TCRdb obtained this table from immuneACCESS and retained in-frame rearrangements with V and J assigned. These tables miss some clones; where compared with another copy, unresolved V genes account for less than half of the shortfall, and the remainder is unexplained. V, J and clone size derive from that table, while D and trimming were established from the DNA sequence. This sample holds some 90,000 clones; about 80% were observed only once. Approximately 10% of the sample is in the top ten clones.

Of note for this clone: Its antigen is still unknown. No base quality values were provided; no much bigger clone lies one nucleotide off.

The CDR3 measures 15 amino acids from cysteine to phenylalanine. The retained sequence is limited to the CDR3, 45 bases, with the frame set at the first base. The V and J ends are trimmed by 4 bases and 4 bases, leaving 15 bases between them. CDR1 and CDR2 (SGDLS, YYNGEE) derive from the germline V gene. In total, roughly 710 healthy bone marrow donors made up the cohort. At the time of sampling, every cohort member was nominally healthy, though immune exposures that went unrecorded were likely present. CMV serostatus was recorded as positive for around 300 and negative for about 50% of the 666 cohort members, whereas no CMV serostatus was recorded for the donor in question. Each donor provided a peripheral blood sample, and peripheral blood mononuclear cells were used for TCR beta sequencing. Genomic DNA extraction from the blood cell samples was performed with the Qiagen DNeasy Blood Extraction Kit.

This clonotype originated in a human donor in good health. The chain was built from TRBV9 and TRBJ1-3; the D gene remains uncertain. The specimen sequenced was PBMCs. The CDR3 protein is CASSLGQGGGNTIYF. The nucleotide sequence reads as follows: TGTGCCAGCAGCTTGGGTCAAGGAGGGGGAAACACCATATATTTT.